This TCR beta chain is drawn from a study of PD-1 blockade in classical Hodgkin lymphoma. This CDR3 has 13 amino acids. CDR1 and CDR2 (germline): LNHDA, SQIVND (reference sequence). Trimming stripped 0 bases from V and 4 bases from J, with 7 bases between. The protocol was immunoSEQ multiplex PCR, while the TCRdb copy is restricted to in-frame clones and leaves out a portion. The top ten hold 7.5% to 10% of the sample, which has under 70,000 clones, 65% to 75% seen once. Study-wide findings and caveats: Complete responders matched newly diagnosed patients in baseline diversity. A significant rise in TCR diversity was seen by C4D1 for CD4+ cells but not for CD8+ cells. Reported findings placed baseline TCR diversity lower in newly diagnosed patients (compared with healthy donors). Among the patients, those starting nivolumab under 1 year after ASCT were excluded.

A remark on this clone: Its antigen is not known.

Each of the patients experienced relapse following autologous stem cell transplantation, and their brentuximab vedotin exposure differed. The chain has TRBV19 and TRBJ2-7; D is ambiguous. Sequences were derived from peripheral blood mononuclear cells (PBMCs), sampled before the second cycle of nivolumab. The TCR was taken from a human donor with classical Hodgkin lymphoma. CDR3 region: CASSIERAYEQYF. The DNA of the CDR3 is TGTGCCAGTAGTATAGAAAGGGCGTACGAGCAGTACTTC.